These 9 T cell receptor beta chains originate from one sample sequenced in a study of CD8 T cells in Susac syndrome. Random hexamers were used to reverse transcribe the RNA input (about 0.5 to 1 ug). From the immunoSEQ multiplex PCR reads, TCRdb called clonotypes with MiXCR, one entry per CDR3 protein. The sample has 150,000 to 200,000 distinct CDR3 sequences; approximately 93% are singletons. What was sequenced was CD4+ T cells from PBMCs. The receptors derive from a human donor with multiple sclerosis.

This CDR3 reads CASSLDSEQFF. CDR3 nucleotide sequence: TGTGCCAGCAGTTTAGATAGTGAGCAGTTCTTC. The rearrangement links TRBV12-3 or TRBV12-4 to TRBJ2-1; no reliable D call. There are 11 residues in the CDR3. V gave up 1 base and J gave up 9 bases, with 4 bases separating them.

The chain links TRBV7-2 to TRBJ2-3, with 7 bases matching TRBD2. Germline assignment: CDR1 SGHTA and CDR2 FQGNSA. The V and J ends lost 5 bases and 4 bases, in that order; junction bases with no gene match: 9. The CDR3 contains 15 residues. The CDR3 loop reads CASSQSGISADTQYF. The CDR3 DNA is TGTGCCAGCAGCCAGAGCGGGATTAGTGCAGATACGCAGTATTTT.

The chain employs TRBV29-1 and TRBJ2-7, with a weak D call TRBD2 (5 bases). V dropped 5 bases and J dropped 4 bases, with 21 bases sitting between them. CDR1 is SQVTM and CDR2 is ANQGSEA in the germline V gene. There are 15 residues in the CDR3. The CDR3 nucleotides are TGCAGCGTTTCCCTAGCAAACGGACTTACGTACGAGCAGTACTTC. It specifies CSVSLANGLTYEQYF.

The rearrangement joins TRBV5-6 to TRBJ1-1; unclear D gene. CDR1 and CDR2 from the germline V gene are SGHDT and YYEEEE. CDR3 length: 15 residues. The germline V and J ends were trimmed by 5 bases and 0 bases, with 14 bases remaining between them. The CDR3 DNA is TGTGCCAGCAGTTCTACCGAGATACTGAACACTGAAGCTTTCTTT. This translates into CASSSTEILNTEAFF.

On this clonotype itself: Mismatch with germline at one junction end may stem from a read error. The J gene is TRBJ1-2, the V gene TRBV10-3; D is unresolved. CDR3 length: 11 amino acids. Germline values: CDR1 ENHRY, CDR2 SYGVKD. The CDR3 loop is CAIRTLDGYIF. In DNA, the CDR3 is TGTGCCATCAGGACCCTTGATGGCTACATCTTC.

As DNA, the CDR3 is TGTGCCAGCAGTTTAGCGGGACAGGGCGAAAAACTGTTTTTT. Translation gives CASSLAGQGEKLFF. The J gene is TRBJ1-4, the V gene TRBV12-3 or TRBV12-4, with 9 bases identical to TRBD1. This CDR3 has 14 residues. V shed 0 bases, J shed 8 bases, and the junction held 1 base outside the gene matches.

The chain employs TRBV30 and TRBJ1-5, with a possible D match to TRBD1 (5 bases). From germline, CDR1 is GTSNPN and CDR2 SVGIG (reference sequence). With 1 base removed from V and 1 base from J, the gap between germline ends came to 8 bases. CDR3 size: 14 residues. The CDR3 spells CAWSEGNSNQPQHF. The CDR3 region has the DNA TGTGCCTGGAGTGAGGGGAACAGCAATCAGCCCCAGCATTTT.

The J gene is TRBJ2-3, the V gene TRBV10-1; 13 positions agree with TRBD2. V dropped 1 base and J dropped 2; count of bases not matched to a gene: 3. Germline V CDR1 and CDR2: WNHNN, SYGVQD (reference sequence). The CDR3 contains 17 residues. Here the CDR3 reads CASSEWGLAGNTDTQYF. The CDR3 DNA follows: TGCGCCAGCAGTGAGTGGGGACTAGCGGGGAACACAGATACGCAGTATTTT.

The V call is TRBV2, the J call TRBJ1-5; D perhaps matches TRBD1 (6 bases). The CDR3 covers 14 residues. Germline V gene data show CDR1 as SNHLY and CDR2 as FYNNEI. Trimming took off 1 base at V and 2 bases at J, with 6 bases between the two ends. For the CDR3, the DNA is TGTGCCAGCAGTGAAGACAGGGGCAATCAGCCCCAGCATTTT. Protein sequence: CASSEDRGNQPQHF.